This T cell receptor beta chain came from a study of cytomegalovirus exposure and HLA in healthy donors. General study results and limits: Across donors, most TCRs were seen rarely, yet some public ones were widespread. As a later analysis revealed, most CMV-associated TCR beta chains appeared HLA-restricted.

The study ran its PCR with 60 Vbeta and 13 Jbeta primers. Assay used: immunoSEQ multiplex PCR; TCRdb lists only in-frame clones, some missing. Among some 150,000 clones listed, about 76% were seen once. V was shortened by 2 bases and J by 2 bases, with 9 bases between the two germline ends. Germline loops: CDR1 MRHNA, CDR2 SNTAGT. The CDR3 runs 14 residues. For this clone: Its antigen is as yet unknown.

This TCR was sampled from a woman aged 40 to 55 in good health and CMV-seronegative. This sequence joins TRBV6-4 and TRBJ1-2; D is unresolved. The specimen sequenced was PBMCs. The CDR3 protein is CASSDTGRNYGYTF. CDR3 bases: TGTGCCAGCAGTGACACCGGGAGGAACTATGGCTACACCTTC.